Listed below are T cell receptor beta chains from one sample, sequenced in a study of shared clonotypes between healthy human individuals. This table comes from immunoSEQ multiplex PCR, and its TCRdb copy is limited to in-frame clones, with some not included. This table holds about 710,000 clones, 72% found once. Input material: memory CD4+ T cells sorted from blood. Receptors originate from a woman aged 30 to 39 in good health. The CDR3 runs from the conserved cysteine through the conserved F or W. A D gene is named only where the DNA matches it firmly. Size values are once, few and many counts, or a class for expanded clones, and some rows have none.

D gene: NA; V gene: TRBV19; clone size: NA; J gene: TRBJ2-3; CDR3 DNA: TGTGCCAGTAGCCTCACAGCGCGAGATACGCAGTATTTT; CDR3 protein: CASSLTARDTQYF
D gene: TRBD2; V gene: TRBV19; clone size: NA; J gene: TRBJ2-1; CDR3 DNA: TGTGCCAGTAAAGGTTTGTCTAGCGGGCGCAAGAACAATGAGCAGTTCTTC; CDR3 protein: CASKGLSSGRKNNEQFF
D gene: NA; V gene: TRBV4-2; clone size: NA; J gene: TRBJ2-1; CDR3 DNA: TGTGCCAGCAGCCAAGATCGGGGGGCAGGCAATGAGCAGTTCTTC; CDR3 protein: CASSQDRGAGNEQFF
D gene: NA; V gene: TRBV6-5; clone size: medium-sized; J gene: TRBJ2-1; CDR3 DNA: TGTGCCAGCAGTTCCGGCGGCGGGTCGATCGGTGAGCAGTTCTTC; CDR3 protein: CASSSGGGSIGEQFF
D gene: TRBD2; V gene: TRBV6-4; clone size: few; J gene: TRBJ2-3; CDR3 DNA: TGTGCCAGCAGTGACGGACTAGCCACAGATACGCAGTATTTT; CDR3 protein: CASSDGLATDTQYF
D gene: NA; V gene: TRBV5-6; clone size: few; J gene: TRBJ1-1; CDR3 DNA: TGTGCCAGCAGCTTGTTTACCAGACCTAACACTGAAGCTTTCTTT; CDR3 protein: CASSLFTRPNTEAFF
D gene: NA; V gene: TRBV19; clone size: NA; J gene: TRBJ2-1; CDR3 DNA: TGTGCCAGTAGTATGGGACCAAACTCCTACAATGAGCAGTTCTTC; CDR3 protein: CASSMGPNSYNEQFF
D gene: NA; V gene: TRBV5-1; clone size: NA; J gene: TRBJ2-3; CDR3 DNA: TGCGCCAGCAGCTTGGGAACTCCCGGCACAGATACGCAGTATTTT; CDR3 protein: CASSLGTPGTDTQYF
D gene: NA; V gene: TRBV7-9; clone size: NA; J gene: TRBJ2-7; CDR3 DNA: TGTGCCAGCAGCTTAGGGCGACGGGGGTCCTACGAGCAGTACTTC; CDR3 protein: CASSLGRRGSYEQYF
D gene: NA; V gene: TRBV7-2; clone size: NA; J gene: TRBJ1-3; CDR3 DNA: TGTGCCAGCAGCCCTTACATCTCTGGAAACACCATATATTTT; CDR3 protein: CASSPYISGNTIYF
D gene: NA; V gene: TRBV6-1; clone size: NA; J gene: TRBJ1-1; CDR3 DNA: TGTGCCAGCAGTGTTGGGGAGGGGAGCACTGAAGCTTTCTTT; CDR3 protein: CASSVGEGSTEAFF
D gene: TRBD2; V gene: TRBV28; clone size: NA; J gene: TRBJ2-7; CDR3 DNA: TGTGCCAGCAGTCTCCCGGGGGGTGTCCCGAGCTCCTACGAGCAGTACTTC; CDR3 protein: CASSLPGGVPSSYEQYF
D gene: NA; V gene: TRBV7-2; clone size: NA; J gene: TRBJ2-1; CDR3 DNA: TGTGCCAGCAGCTGGGGATTTTACAATGAGCAGTTCTTC; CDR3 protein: CASSWGFYNEQFF
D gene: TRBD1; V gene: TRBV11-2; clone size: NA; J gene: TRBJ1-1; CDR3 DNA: TGTGCCAGCAGCTTAGGGAGGACAGGGTTGGCTGAAGCTTTCTTT; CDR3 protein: CASSLGRTGLAEAFF
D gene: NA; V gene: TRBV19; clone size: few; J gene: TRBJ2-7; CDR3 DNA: TGTGCCAGTAGCGCAAGCCCCTACGAGCAGTACTTC; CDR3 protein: CASSASPYEQYF